This TCR beta chain was observed in a study of T cells in Graves' hyperthyroidism and ophthalmopathy (dated by TCRdb to 2018 to 2020). The study in broad terms: Peripheral blood samples were taken at initial diagnosis, before any treatment was given. To identify distinguishing TCR V-J signatures, a discovery cohort of around 100 patients was used, comprising under 45 with Graves' ophthalmopathy and some 60 with stable Graves' hyperthyroidism. Prospective prediction of ophthalmopathy was tested in an independent validation cohort of fewer than 20 hyperthyroidism patients and 17 patients who later progressed to ophthalmopathy. The 75 to 100 discovery patients were randomly divided into training and test sets at a 7:3 ratio. Thyroid tissue and blood T-cell repertoires from six Graves' hyperthyroidism patients were also compared in the study. After sampling, hyperthyroidism patients received methimazole starting at 30 mg daily, and ophthalmopathy patients received high-dose intravenous methylprednisolone. The paper describes TCR Vbeta CDR3 sequencing of fewer than 150 peripheral blood samples, made up of about 41 ophthalmopathy patients, 70 to 75 hyperthyroidism patients and 17 progressor patients.

The TCR beta CDR3 regions were amplified from the RNA transcripts. A first-round RT-PCR of the TCR CDR3 used the HTBI primer set with the Qiagen OneStep RT-PCR kit. Libraries were constructed in a second round of multiplex PCR, after which size selection and purification were performed. The libraries were sequenced on an Illumina HiSeq2000 using paired-end 100 bp reads. In the paper's pipeline: SOAPnuke was used to process the raw data, removing reads that contained adapters or uncalled bases, had a mean Phred below 15, or lacked an exact match to the constant primer or identifier. COPE v1.2.5 was used to merge high-quality paired reads, and clonotypes were defined as unique nucleotide sequences. MiTCR v1.1 was used to align the clonotypes against IMGT TRBV, TRBD and TRBJ reference segments. The analysis included only V-J combinations with a frequency above 0.0001, which together covered approximately 99% of the repertoires. The TCS score was defined as F50 (clonal expansion) divided by E x V (chaos), with BLOSUM62-based TCRdist calculated between CDR3 peptides within each V-J. Welch's t-statistics and random forest reduced roughly 500 V-J features to some 14, which were used in a naive Bayes classifier (R e1071). TCRdb trimmed the raw reads at Q25, called clones with MiXCR and kept productive beta chains. Each record represents a unique CDR3 protein, reported with the most common genes and DNA among its rows. The authors' filters were not applied to this entry. The sample table contains about 640,000 distinct CDR3 sequences; only one count was recorded for less than 25% of them. The ten largest clones add up to about 34% of the sample.

Broad study findings and their caveats: A model built on a 13 V-J signature distinguished ophthalmopathy from stable hyperthyroidism, reaching roughly 88% sensitivity and around 81% specificity in cross-validation and 80%/75% in testing. Most expanded thyroid clonotypes (frequency above 0.001) were also detected in blood, a finding suggesting that blood repertoires may reflect thyroid immune responses. Sample size was not statistically predetermined, and blinding of investigators to group allocation was not performed. In validation, the model predicted progression to ophthalmopathy a median of around six months before onset, with roughly 68% sensitivity and more than 72% specificity.

In the ophthalmopathy patients, disease was moderately to severely active, with a Clinical Activity Score of 3 or more, a NOSPECS grade of 4 or more, and a duration of less than 3 months. Any patient with an uncontrolled infection, another autoimmune disease, pregnancy or lactation was excluded. Clinical symptoms, serum thyroxine and TRAb, thyroid ultrasound, and orbital computed tomography formed the basis for the diagnoses. PBMCs were isolated from 7.5 to 10 ml of fresh peripheral blood by Ficoll-Paque density gradient centrifugation. Total RNA was extracted using Trizol reagent, and RNA quality was assessed on an Agilent 2100 Bioanalyzer. The table lists this clonotype with many counts. Its antigen is still unknown. Base qualities were left out, and no much larger clone turns up one base away. The junction carries 17 bases between V and J, which are trimmed by 2 bases and 12 bases respectively. Reading the germline V gene gives CDR1 SGHTA and CDR2 FQGNSA. The CDR3 covers 14 residues, taking in both the cysteine and the phenylalanine. This entry keeps only the CDR3 DNA: 42 bases, framed from base 1.

The rearranged segments are TRBV7-2 and TRBJ2-1; D gene: possibly TRBD1, on 6 matching bases. Sequencing was carried out using blood. The TCR comes from a man between 25 and 39 years old with Graves' ophthalmopathy. The DNA is as follows: TGTGCCAGCAGCTTAACGGGGACAAACCCTAGGCAGTTCTTC. Translation gives CASSLTGTNPRQFF.